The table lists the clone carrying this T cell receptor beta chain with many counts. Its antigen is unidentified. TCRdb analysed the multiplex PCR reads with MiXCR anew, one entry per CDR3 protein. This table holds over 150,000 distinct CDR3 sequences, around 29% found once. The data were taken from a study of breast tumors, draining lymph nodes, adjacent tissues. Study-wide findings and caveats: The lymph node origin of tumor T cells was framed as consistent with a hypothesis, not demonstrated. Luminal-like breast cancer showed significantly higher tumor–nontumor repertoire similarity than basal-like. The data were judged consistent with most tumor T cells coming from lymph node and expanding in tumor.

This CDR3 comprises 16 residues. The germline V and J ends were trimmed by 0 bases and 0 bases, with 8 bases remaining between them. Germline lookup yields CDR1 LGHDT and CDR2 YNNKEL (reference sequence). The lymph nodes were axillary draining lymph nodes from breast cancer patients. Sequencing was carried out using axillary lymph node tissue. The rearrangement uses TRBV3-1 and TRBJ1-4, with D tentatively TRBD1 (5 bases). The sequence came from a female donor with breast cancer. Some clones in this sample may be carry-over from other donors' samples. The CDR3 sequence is CASSQDGGATNEKLFF. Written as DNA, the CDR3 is TGTGCCAGCAGCCAAGACGGGGGGGCAACTAATGAAAAACTGTTTTTT. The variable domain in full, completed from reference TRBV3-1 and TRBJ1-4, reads DTAVSQTPKYLVTQMGNDKSIKCEQNLGHDTMYWYKQDSKKFLKIMFSYNNKELIINETVPNRFSPKSPDKAHLNLHINSLELGDSAVYFCASSQDGGATNEKLFFGSGTQLSVL.